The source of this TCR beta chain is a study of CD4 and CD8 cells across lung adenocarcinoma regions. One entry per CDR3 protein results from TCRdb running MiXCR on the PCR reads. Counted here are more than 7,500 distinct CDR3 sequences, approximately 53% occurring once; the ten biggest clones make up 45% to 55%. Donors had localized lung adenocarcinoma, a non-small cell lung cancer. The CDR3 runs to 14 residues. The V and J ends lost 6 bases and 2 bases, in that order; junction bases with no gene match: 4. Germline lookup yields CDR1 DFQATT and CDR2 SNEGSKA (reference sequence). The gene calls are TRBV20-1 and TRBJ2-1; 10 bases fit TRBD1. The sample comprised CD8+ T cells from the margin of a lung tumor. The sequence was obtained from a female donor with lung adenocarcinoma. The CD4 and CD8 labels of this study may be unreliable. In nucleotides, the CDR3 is TGCAGTGCACCGGACAGGGGGGCCTACAATGAGCAGTTCTTC. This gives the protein CSAPDRGAYNEQFF.